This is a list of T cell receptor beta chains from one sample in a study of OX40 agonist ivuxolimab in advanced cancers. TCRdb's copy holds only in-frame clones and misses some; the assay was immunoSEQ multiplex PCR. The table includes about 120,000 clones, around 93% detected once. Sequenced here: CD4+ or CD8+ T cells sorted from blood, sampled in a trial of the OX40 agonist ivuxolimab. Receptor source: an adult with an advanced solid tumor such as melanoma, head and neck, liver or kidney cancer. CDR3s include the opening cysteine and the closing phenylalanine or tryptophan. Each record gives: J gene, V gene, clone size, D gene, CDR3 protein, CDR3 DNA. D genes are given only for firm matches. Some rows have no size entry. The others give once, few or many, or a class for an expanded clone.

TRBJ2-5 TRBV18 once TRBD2 CASSPGTSGIRETQYF TGTGCCAGCTCACCTGGGACTAGCGGGATAAGAGAGACCCAGTACTTC
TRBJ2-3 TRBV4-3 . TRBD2 CASSQGLAGTDTQYF TGCGCCAGCAGCCAAGGGCTAGCGGGCACAGATACGCAGTATTTT
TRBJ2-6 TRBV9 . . CASSDLSRASSGANVLTF TGTGCCAGCAGCGACCTTTCCAGGGCTAGCTCTGGGGCCAACGTCCTGACTTTC
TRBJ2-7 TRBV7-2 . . CASSFLQTYEQYF TGTGCCAGCAGCTTTTTGCAGACTTACGAGCAGTACTTC
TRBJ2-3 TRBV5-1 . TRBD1 CASSWEGGYSTDTQYF TGCGCCAGCAGCTGGGAAGGGGGCTATAGCACAGATACGCAGTATTTT
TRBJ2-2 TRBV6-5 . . CASSYPYGTNTGELFF TGTGCCAGCAGTTACCCTTACGGAACCAACACCGGGGAGCTGTTTTTT
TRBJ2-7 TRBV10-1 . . CAFCLEQYF TGCGCCTTTTGCCTCGAGCAGTACTTC
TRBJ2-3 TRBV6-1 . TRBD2 CATLGLAGHTQYF TGTGCCACCCTGGGACTAGCGGGACATACGCAGTATTTT
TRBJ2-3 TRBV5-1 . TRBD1 CASSLAQGARDTQYF TGCGCCAGCAGCTTGGCCCAGGGGGCGCGGGATACGCAGTATTTT
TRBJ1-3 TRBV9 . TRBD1 CASSARQGARDTIYF TGTGCCAGCAGCGCCAGACAGGGGGCTCGAGACACCATATATTTT
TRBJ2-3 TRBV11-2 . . CASSLTTTSTDTQYF TGTGCCAGCAGCTTGACGACAACTAGCACAGATACGCAGTATTTT
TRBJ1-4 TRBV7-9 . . CASSATGTREKLFF TGTGCCAGCAGCGCGACCGGGACGAGAGAAAAACTGTTTTTT
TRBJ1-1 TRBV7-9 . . CASSIQGLMNTEAFF TGTGCCAGCAGCATACAGGGACTAATGAACACTGAAGCTTTCTTT
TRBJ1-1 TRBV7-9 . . CASSLLTEAFF TGTGCCAGCAGCTTGCTTACTGAAGCTTTCTTT
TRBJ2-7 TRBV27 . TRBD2 CASGRGGPYEQYF TGTGCCAGCGGCCGGGGGGGGCCCTACGAGCAGTACTTC
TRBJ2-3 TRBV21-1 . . CASSKEVGTDTQYF TGTGCCAGCAGCAAAGAGGTTGGCACAGATACGCAGTATTTT
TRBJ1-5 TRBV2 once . CASMGQGLSNQPQHF TGTGCCAGCATGGGGCAGGGGCTTAGCAATCAGCCCCAGCATTTT
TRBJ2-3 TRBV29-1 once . CSLRTASSTDTQYF TGCAGCTTACGGACAGCGTCTAGCACAGATACGCAGTATTTT
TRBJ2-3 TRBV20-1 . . CSALGGDTQYF TGCAGTGCCCTAGGCGGAGATACGCAGTATTTT
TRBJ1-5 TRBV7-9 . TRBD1 CASTTGDNQPQHF TGTGCCAGCACGACAGGGGACAATCAGCCCCAGCATTTT
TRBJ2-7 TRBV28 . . CASSFSAYEQYF TGTGCCAGCAGTTTTTCGGCTTACGAGCAGTACTTC
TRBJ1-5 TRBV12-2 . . CASRSNYRGRLSNQPQHF TGTGCAAGTCGCTCTAACTACAGGGGCCGCCTGAGCAATCAGCCCCAGCATTTT
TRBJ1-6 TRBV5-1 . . CASSLDGASPLHF TGCGCCAGCAGCTTGGATGGGGCCTCACCCCTCCACTTT
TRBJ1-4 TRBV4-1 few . CASSRANEKLFF TGCGCCAGCAGCCGGGCTAATGAAAAACTGTTTTTT
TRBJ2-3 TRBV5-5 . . CASSLLGPSTDTQYF TGTGCCAGCAGCTTGTTAGGTCCTAGCACAGATACGCAGTATTTT
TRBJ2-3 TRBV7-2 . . CASSLAWRTDTQYF TGTGCCAGCAGCTTAGCATGGCGCACAGATACGCAGTATTTT
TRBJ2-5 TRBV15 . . CATSTDPGETQYF TGTGCCACCAGCACGGACCCCGGGGAGACCCAGTACTTC
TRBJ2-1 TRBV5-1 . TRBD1 CASSLGTGARQGYNEQFF TGCGCCAGCAGCTTAGGGACAGGGGCGAGACAGGGGTACAATGAGCAGTTCTTC
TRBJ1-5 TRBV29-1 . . CSVGEGQGVQPQHF TGCAGCGTTGGGGAGGGGCAGGGAGTTCAGCCCCAGCATTTT
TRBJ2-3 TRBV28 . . CASSLRGFSTDTQYF TGTGCCAGCAGTTTACGGGGCTTTAGCACAGATACGCAGTATTTT
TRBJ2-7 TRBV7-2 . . CASSLLGSHEQYF TGTGCCAGCAGCTTACTAGGGTCCCACGAGCAGTACTTC
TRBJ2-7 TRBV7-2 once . CASSLVQGREQYF TGTGCCAGCAGCTTAGTTCAGGGTCGGGAGCAGTACTTC
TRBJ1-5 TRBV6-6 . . CASSYPDSNQPQHF TGTGCCAGCAGTTATCCCGACAGCAATCAGCCCCAGCATTTT
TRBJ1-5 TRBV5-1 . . CASSLDGAGNQPQHF TGCGCCAGCAGCTTGGATGGGGCCGGCAATCAGCCCCAGCATTTT
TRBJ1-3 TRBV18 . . CASSPGMTGNTIYF TGTGCCAGCTCGCCAGGGATGACTGGAAACACCATATATTTT
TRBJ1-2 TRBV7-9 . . CASSLGDLRGYTF TGTGCCAGCAGCTTGGGTGACCTGAGGGGCTACACCTTC
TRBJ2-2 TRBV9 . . CASSVRRFDPGELFF TGTGCCAGCAGCGTAAGAAGGTTCGATCCCGGGGAGCTGTTTTTT
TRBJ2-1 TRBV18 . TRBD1 CASSRDRSSYNEQFF TGTGCCAGCTCACGGGACAGAAGCTCCTACAATGAGCAGTTCTTC
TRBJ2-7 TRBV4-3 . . CASSQDRGGYEQYF TGCGCCAGCAGCCAAGACAGGGGTGGCTACGAGCAGTACTTC
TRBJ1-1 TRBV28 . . CASSPSRGVTEAFF TGTGCCAGCAGTCCCTCCCGAGGGGTCACTGAAGCTTTCTTT
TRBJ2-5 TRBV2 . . CASSLLRGETQYF TGTGCCAGCAGTCTCCTTCGAGGGGAGACCCAGTACTTC
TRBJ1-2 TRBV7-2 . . CASSLVVQVNYGYTF TGTGCCAGCAGCTTAGTTGTACAGGTGAACTATGGCTACACCTTC
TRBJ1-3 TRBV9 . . CASSVWAGSGNTIYF TGTGCCAGCAGCGTATGGGCAGGTTCTGGAAACACCATATATTTT
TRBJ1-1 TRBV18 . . CASSHSTGPEAFF TGTGCCAGCTCACACTCTACCGGCCCTGAAGCTTTCTTT
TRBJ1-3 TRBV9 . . CASSVGSMTAGNTIYF TGTGCCAGCAGCGTAGGATCAATGACAGCCGGAAACACCATATATTTT
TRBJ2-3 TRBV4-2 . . CASSQGTEGDTDTQYF TGTGCCAGCAGCCAAGGGACTGAGGGGGACACAGATACGCAGTATTTT